Following are 25 T cell receptor beta chains from one sample sequenced in a study of shared clonotypes between healthy human individuals. Some clones are missing from TCRdb's copy, which holds only in-frame ones; the method was immunoSEQ multiplex PCR. This table has about a million clones, 60% to 80% appearing once. The material sequenced was memory CD4+ T cells from PBMCs. The subset is: CD45RA-negative fraction. Every receptor here comes from a man between 18 and 29 years old in good health. Some clones in this sample may be carry-over from other donors' samples.

The chain employs TRBV6-5 and TRBJ1-1; no clear D. CDR3 length: 13 residues. The germline V gene encodes CDR1 MNHEY and CDR2 SVGAGI. The V end lost 6 bases, the J end lost 1 base, and 9 bases lay between the germline ends. This CDR3 reads CASSREGNTEAFF. The CDR3 DNA is TGTGCCAGCAGCCGCGAAGGGAACACTGAAGCTTTCTTT.

A note on this clone: Distinct nucleotide sequences in the sample also encode this CDR3. The chain couples TRBV28 to TRBJ1-5, with TRBD1 matching over 8 bases. Germline CDR1 reads MDHEN; CDR2 reads SYDVKM. This CDR3 comprises 14 residues. Trimming removed 5 bases from V and 6 bases from J; junction bases left unmatched: 6. In DNA, the CDR3 is TGTGCCAGCAGTCCCCGGACAGGGTCTCAGCCCCAGCATTTT. The encoded protein is CASSPRTGSQPQHF.

This clone was observed a handful of times. V is TRBV20-1 and J is TRBJ2-7; D ambiguous. The germline V and J ends were trimmed by 5 bases and 7 bases, with 12 bases remaining between them. The CDR3 is 11 residues long. Germline values: CDR1 DFQATT, CDR2 SNEGSKA (reference sequence). Here the CDR3 reads CSALAEWEQYF. The CDR3 bases are TGCAGTGCTCTGGCGGAATGGGAGCAGTACTTC.

The genes are TRBV15 and TRBJ2-1, with 12 nucleotides matching TRBD2. The CDR3 totals 15 residues. Germline CDR1 is LNHNV and CDR2 is YYDKDF (reference sequence). Germline trimming cut 4 bases from V and 9 bases from J; bases unmatched to any gene: 7. CDR3 nucleotide sequence: TGTGCCACCAGCACAAGACTAGCGGGAGCCCCTGAGCAGTTCTTC. Its protein product is CATSTRLAGAPEQFF.

The chain carries TRBV18 and TRBJ2-7, with D perhaps given as TRBD1 or TRBD2 (7 bases each). CDR3 length: 15 residues. Per the germline V gene, CDR1 is KGHSH and CDR2 is LQKENI. V was trimmed by 3 bases and J by 0 bases, leaving 12 bases between them. This CDR3 reads CASSPAGGDSYEQYF. DNA for the CDR3: TGTGCCAGCTCACCCGCAGGGGGGGACTCCTACGAGCAGTACTTC.

The chain couples TRBV27 to TRBJ2-7; 10 bases are shared with TRBD1. V was clipped by 2 bases and J by 3 bases; unmatched bases: 7. This CDR3 is 16 amino acids long. Germline CDR1 reads MNHEY; CDR2 reads SMNVEV (reference sequence). The CDR3 protein is CASSLRETGGLYEQYF. The CDR3 bases are TGTGCCAGCAGTTTACGCGAGACAGGGGGCCTCTACGAGCAGTACTTC.

This chain links TRBV7-9 with TRBJ2-3, with TRBD2 identical over 8 bases. The CDR3 spans 19 residues. CDR1 and CDR2 (germline): SEHNR, FQNEAQ (reference sequence). V shed 4 bases and J 0 bases; nucleotides not matched to a gene: 15. CDR3 loop: CASSSRVIASGFSTDTQYF. CDR3 nucleotides: TGTGCCAGCAGCTCCCGCGTGATCGCTAGCGGGTTTAGCACAGATACGCAGTATTTT.

This sequence joins TRBV6-5 and TRBJ2-1, with D possibly matching TRBD1 (5 bases). V shed 5 bases and J shed 7 bases, with 15 bases lying between them. This CDR3 is built from 14 residues. The germline V gene has CDR1 MNHEY and CDR2 SVGAGI. CDR3 bases: TGTGCCAGCAGTCCAGGGCCCTATTATAATGAGCAGTTCTTC. Translating it yields CASSPGPYYNEQFF.

Notes on this clone: In the same sample, other DNA sequences code for this CDR3. This chain uses TRBV28 with TRBJ1-2, with D unresolved. Per the germline V gene, CDR1 is MDHEN and CDR2 is SYDVKM. This CDR3 is built from 13 residues. The V gene lost 3 bases and the J gene lost 4 bases, with 9 bases spanning the gap. In nucleotides, the CDR3 is TGTGCCAGCAGTTTGCGTACGGGCTATGGCTACACCTTC. This encodes CASSLRTGYGYTF.

The chain couples TRBV2 to TRBJ2-7; the match to TRBD2 covers 7 bases. The CDR3 is 16 amino acids. The junction had 15 bases not matched to a gene; V was cut back by 7 bases and J by 3 bases. Germline V lookup: CDR1 SNHLY, CDR2 FYNNEI. The DNA of the CDR3 is TGTGCCAGCAATGGAATGGTGCGGCGGGAGATCTACGAGCAGTACTTC. As protein: CASNGMVRREIYEQYF.

The chain carries TRBV10-3 and TRBJ2-7, with TRBD1 as a possible D gene (5 bases). The CDR3 sequence is 13 residues long. In germline, CDR1 is ENHRY, CDR2 SYGVKD. V was trimmed by 5 bases and J by 4 bases, leaving 12 bases between them. This CDR3 reads CAISPIQGYEQYF. Written as DNA, the CDR3 is TGTGCCATCAGTCCGATCCAGGGATACGAGCAGTACTTC.

About this clone itself: The sample carries other DNA sequences with the same CDR3. The J gene is TRBJ1-3, the V gene TRBV9, with TRBD1 identical over 7 bases. This CDR3 spans 14 amino acids. Germline values: CDR1 SGDLS, CDR2 YYNGEE. V gave up 3 bases and J gave up 4 bases; unmatched junction bases: 4. The CDR3 loop reads CASSATGSGNTIYF. The CDR3 DNA sequence: TGTGCCAGCAGCGCGACAGGGTCCGGAAACACCATATATTTT.

A remark on this clone: The same CDR3 is also encoded by other DNA sequences in this sample. The chain couples TRBV7-9 to TRBJ1-3, with D uncertain. Germline lookup yields CDR1 SEHNR and CDR2 FQNEAQ (reference sequence). V was shortened by 1 base and J by 3 bases, with 7 bases between the two germline ends. The CDR3 sequence is 14 residues long. In DNA form, the CDR3 reads TGTGCCAGCAGCTTAGGGGGAAGTGGAAACACCATATATTTT. Translated: CASSLGGSGNTIYF.

Regarding this clone: This specimen includes other DNA sequences encoding the same CDR3. CDR3 nucleotide sequence: TGTGCCAGCAGCTTAACTAGCGGTAGCACAGATACGCAGTATTTT. It codes for CASSLTSGSTDTQYF. This chain links TRBV11-2 with TRBJ2-3; 8 bases fit TRBD2. In germline, CDR1 is SGHAT, CDR2 FQNNGV. This CDR3 comprises 15 residues. Trimming took 2 bases from V and 0 from J; bases not matched to a gene: 1.

The chain uses TRBV28 and TRBJ2-5, with a weak D call TRBD1 (6 bases). The CDR3 extends over 15 amino acids. Per the germline V gene, CDR1 is MDHEN and CDR2 is SYDVKM. V lost 5 bases and J 1 base, leaving 14 bases between the germline ends. CDR3 in DNA: TGTGCCAGCAGTATCGTCACAGGGTCCCAAGAGACCCAGTACTTC. Its protein product is CASSIVTGSQETQYF.

The count of this clone is one. The V and J genes are TRBV21-1 and TRBJ2-3. TRBV21-1 is a pseudogene segment. The CDR3 spans 19 residues. As DNA, the CDR3 is TGTGCCAGCAGCAAAGCGCGCTCCGGGATTAACCTCGGGGGCGATACGCAGTATTTT. Encoded protein: CASSKARSGINLGGDTQYF.

The gene calls are TRBV10-3 and TRBJ1-5; no firm D call. Germline loops: CDR1 ENHRY, CDR2 SYGVKD. The CDR3 is 12 amino acids. Trimming removed 2 bases from V and 7 bases from J, with 6 bases in between. CDR3 in DNA: TGTGCCATCAGTGAGGGGCGGCAGCCCCAGCATTTT. It yields the protein CAISEGRQPQHF.

With respect to this clone: A far bigger clonotype differs at one base, so this is likely a read error. The chain has TRBV10-3 and TRBJ2-7; unclear D gene. This CDR3 has 11 residues. The V and J ends lost 6 bases and 0 bases respectively, with 3 bases between them. Per the germline V gene, CDR1 is ENHRY and CDR2 is SYGVKD. This CDR3 is CAISNSYEQYF. CDR3 coding DNA: TGTGCCATCAGCAACTCCTACGAGCAGTACTTC.

This rearrangement joins TRBV19 to TRBJ1-1; no clear D. In germline, CDR1 is LNHDA, CDR2 SQIVND (reference sequence). The CDR3 loop spans 15 amino acids. The germline V and J ends were trimmed by 3 bases and 1 base, with 12 bases remaining between them. The CDR3 region is CASSISDTRNTEAFF. For the CDR3, the DNA is TGTGCCAGTAGTATCTCTGACACCAGGAACACTGAAGCTTTCTTT.

In its sample, this clone was seen a few times. V usage is TRBV10-3 and J usage is TRBJ2-3; 8 bases map to TRBD2. Germline lookup yields CDR1 ENHRY and CDR2 SYGVKD. This CDR3 spans 15 amino acids. With V trimmed by 3 bases and J by 0 bases, 2 bases remained unmatched. The CDR3 region is CAISELADSTDTQYF. The CDR3 nucleotides read TGTGCCATCAGTGAACTAGCGGATAGCACAGATACGCAGTATTTT.

This chain joins TRBV27 and TRBJ2-6, with D perhaps given as TRBD1 or TRBD2 (5 bases each). The CDR3 is 17 amino acids. V was shortened by 1 base and J by 0 bases, with 10 bases between the two germline ends. Germline assignment: CDR1 MNHEY and CDR2 SMNVEV (reference sequence). CDR3 sequence reads: CASSLLSGPSGANVLTF. The CDR3 DNA reads TGTGCCAGCAGTTTATTGTCGGGACCCTCTGGGGCCAACGTCCTGACTTTC.

The chain uses TRBV29-1 and TRBJ1-1; D gene uncertain. Germline-derived CDR1 and CDR2 are SQVTM and ANQGSEA. The CDR3 loop spans 13 amino acids. V was cut by 8 bases and J by 0 bases, with 13 bases left in between. In DNA form, the CDR3 reads TGCAGCCTGACCGGAAGAATGAACACTGAAGCTTTCTTT. Amino acids: CSLTGRMNTEAFF.

V usage is TRBV30 and J usage is TRBJ2-5, with D uncertain. TRBJ2-7 matches the DNA end more closely, so the J call is doubtful. Germline V lookup: CDR1 GTSNPN, CDR2 SVGIG (reference sequence). The CDR3 is 13 residues long. CDR3 in amino acids: CAWSSLLAYEQYF. CDR3 sequence (DNA): TGTGCCTGGAGTTCCCTCTTAGCCTACGAGCAGTACTTC.

The rearrangement joins TRBV5-1 to TRBJ2-4, with TRBD2 as a possible D gene (6 bases). Germline CDR1 SGHRS, CDR2 YFSETQ. V dropped 2 bases and J dropped 7 bases, with 10 bases sitting between them. CDR3 length: 13 residues. The CDR3 coding sequence is TGCGCCAGCAGCTTTTCGGAGGGGAACATTCAGTACTTC. Translated, it gives CASSFSEGNIQYF.

This chain joins TRBV28 and TRBJ2-1, with D perhaps matching TRBD2 (6 bases). This CDR3 contains 20 residues. Trimming cost V 3 bases and J 9 bases, with 33 bases left between them. Germline V CDR1 and CDR2: MDHEN, SYDVKM. CDR3 in amino acids: CASSFSTPTNSGGAQGEQFF. In DNA form, the CDR3 reads TGTGCCAGCAGTTTCTCTACCCCCACGAATAGCGGAGGAGCCCAGGGTGAGCAGTTCTTC. Supplemented by reference TRBV28 and TRBJ2-1, the full variable domain reads DVKVTQSSRYLVKRTGEKVFLECVQDMDHENMFWYRQDPGLGLRLIYFSYDVKMKEKGDIPEGYSVSREKKERFSLILESASTNQTSMYLCASSFSTPTNSGGAQGEQFFGPGTRLTVL.